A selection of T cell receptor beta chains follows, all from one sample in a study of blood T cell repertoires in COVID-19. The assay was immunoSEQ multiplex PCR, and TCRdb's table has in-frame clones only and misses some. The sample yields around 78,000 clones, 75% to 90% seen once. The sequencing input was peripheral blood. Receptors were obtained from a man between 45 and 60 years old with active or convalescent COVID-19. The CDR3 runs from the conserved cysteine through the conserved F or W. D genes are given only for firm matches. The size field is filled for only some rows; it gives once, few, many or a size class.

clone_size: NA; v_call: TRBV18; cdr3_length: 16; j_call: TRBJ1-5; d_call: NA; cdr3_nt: TGTGCCAGCTCACCTGTTCGAACAAACAGCAATCAGCCCCAGCATTTT; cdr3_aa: CASSPVRTNSNQPQHF
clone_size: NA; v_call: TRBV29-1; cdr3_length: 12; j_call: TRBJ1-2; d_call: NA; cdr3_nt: TGCAGCGTTGCAACAGGGAACTATGGCTACACCTTC; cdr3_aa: CSVATGNYGYTF
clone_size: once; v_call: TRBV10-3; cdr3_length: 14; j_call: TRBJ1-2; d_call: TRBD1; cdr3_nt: TGTGCCATCAGCGAAGACAGGGGGGTAGTTGGCTACACCTTC; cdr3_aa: CAISEDRGVVGYTF
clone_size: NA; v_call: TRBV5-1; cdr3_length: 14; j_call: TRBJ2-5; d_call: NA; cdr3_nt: TGCGCCAGCAGCTTGATTCAGGGGCAAGAGACCCAGTACTTC; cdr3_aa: CASSLIQGQETQYF
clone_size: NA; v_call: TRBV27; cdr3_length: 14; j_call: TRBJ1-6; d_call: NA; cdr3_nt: TGTGCCAGCAGTCTACTGGACTGGAGGTCACCCCTCCACTTT; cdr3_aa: CASSLLDWRSPLHF
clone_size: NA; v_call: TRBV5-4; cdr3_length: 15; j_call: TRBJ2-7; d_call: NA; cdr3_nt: TGTGCCAGCAGCTTGGGAGGGGGACCCAACTACGAGCAGTACTTC; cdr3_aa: CASSLGGGPNYEQYF
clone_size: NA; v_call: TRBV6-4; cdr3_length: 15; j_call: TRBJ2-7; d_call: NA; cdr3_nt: TGTGCCAGCAGTGATTCGGACAAACGCCCCTACGAGCAGTACTTC; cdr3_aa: CASSDSDKRPYEQYF
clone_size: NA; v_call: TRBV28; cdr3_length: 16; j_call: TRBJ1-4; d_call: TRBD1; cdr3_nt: TGTGCCAGCAGTACTCGACGGACAGGGTCGAATGAAAAACTGTTTTTT; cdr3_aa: CASSTRRTGSNEKLFF
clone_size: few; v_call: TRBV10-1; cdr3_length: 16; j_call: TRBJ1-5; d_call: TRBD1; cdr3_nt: TGCGCCAGCAGGGAAGGGGGCCCTAATAGCAATCAGCCCCAGCATTTT; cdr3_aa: CASREGGPNSNQPQHF
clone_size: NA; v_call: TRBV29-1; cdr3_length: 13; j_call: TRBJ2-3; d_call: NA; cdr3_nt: TGCAGCGCTACGGACAGTTCAGGGGATACGCAGTATTTT; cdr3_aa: CSATDSSGDTQYF
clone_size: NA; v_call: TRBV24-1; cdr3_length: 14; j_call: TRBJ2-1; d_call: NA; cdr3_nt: TGTGCCACCAGTGGGCCAGGTACCCCCAATGAGCAGTTCTTC; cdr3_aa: CATSGPGTPNEQFF
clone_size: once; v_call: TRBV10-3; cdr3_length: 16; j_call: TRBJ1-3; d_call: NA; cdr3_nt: TGTGCCATCAGTGATCAGCAGGGGAGCTCTGGAAACACCATATATTTT; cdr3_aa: CAISDQQGSSGNTIYF
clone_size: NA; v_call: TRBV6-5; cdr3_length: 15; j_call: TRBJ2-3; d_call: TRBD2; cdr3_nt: TGTGCCAGCAACGATCTAGCGGGATTTTCAGATACGCAGTATTTT; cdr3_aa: CASNDLAGFSDTQYF
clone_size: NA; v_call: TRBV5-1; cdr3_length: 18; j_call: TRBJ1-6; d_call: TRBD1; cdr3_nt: TGCGCCAGCAGCCGGACCGGGACAGGGAGCTCCTATAATTCACCCCTCCACTTT; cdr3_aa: CASSRTGTGSSYNSPLHF
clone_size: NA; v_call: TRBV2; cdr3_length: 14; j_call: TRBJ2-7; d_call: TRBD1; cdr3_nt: TGTGCCAGCAGTGACCCGGGACAGGGGAACGAGCAGTACTTC; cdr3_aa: CASSDPGQGNEQYF
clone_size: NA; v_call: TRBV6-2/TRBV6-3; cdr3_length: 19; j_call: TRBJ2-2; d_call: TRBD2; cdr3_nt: TGTGCCAGCAGTCTTAAGGGACTAGCGGGGGCCTCGAACACCGGGGAGCTGTTTTTT; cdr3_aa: CASSLKGLAGASNTGELFF
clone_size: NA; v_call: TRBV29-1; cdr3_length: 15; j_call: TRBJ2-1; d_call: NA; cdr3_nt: TGCAGCGTTGATCGGATCGAGGTGGGGGGCAATGAGCAGTTCTTC; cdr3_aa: CSVDRIEVGGNEQFF
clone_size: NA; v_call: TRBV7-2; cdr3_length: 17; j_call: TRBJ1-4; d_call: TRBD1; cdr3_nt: TGTGCCAGCAGCTTAGGAGCGGGGACAGGGACTAATGAAAAACTGTTTTTT; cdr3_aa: CASSLGAGTGTNEKLFF
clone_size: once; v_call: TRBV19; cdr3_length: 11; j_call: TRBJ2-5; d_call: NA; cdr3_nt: TGTGCCAGTAGGGGAGGTGAGACCCAGTACTTC; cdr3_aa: CASRGGETQYF
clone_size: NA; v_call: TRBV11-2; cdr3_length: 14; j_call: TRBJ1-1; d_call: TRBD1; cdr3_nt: TGTGCCAGCAGCTTAGAAGGGGCCAGGGGGCGAGCTTTCTTT; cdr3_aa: CASSLEGARGRAFF
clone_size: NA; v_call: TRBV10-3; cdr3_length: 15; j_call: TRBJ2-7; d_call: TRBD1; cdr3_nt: TGTGCCATCAGTGAGTCACAGGGGTCCTCCTACGAGCAGTACTTC; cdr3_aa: CAISESQGSSYEQYF
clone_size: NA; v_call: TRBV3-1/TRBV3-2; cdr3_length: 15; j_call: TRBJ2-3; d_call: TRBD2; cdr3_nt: TGTGCCAGCAGTAGCGGGGGGGCCCGCACAGATACGCAGTATTTT; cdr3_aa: CASSSGGARTDTQYF
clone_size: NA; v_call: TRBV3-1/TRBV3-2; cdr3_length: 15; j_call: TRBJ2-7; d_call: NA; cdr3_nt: TGTGCCAGCAGCCGAAGGTCGGCGGAGGGGTACGAGCAGTACTTC; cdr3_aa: CASSRRSAEGYEQYF
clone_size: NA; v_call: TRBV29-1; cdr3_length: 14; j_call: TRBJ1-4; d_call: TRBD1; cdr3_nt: TGCAGCGGCAGGTCGACAGGGACTAATGAAAAACTGTTTTTT; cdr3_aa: CSGRSTGTNEKLFF
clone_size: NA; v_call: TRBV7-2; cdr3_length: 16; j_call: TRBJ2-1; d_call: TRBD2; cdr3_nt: TGTGCCAGCAGCTTAGTTGCGGGAGGGCGGGCCAATGAGCAGTTCTTC; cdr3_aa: CASSLVAGGRANEQFF
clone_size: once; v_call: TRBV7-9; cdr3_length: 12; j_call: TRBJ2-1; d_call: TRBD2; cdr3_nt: TGTGCCAGCAGCTGGCGGGGGGATGAGCAGTTCTTC; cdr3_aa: CASSWRGDEQFF
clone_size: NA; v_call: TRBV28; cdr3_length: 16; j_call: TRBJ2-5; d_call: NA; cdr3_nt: TGTGCCAGCAGGCAACCTGGACAAGCTCGAGGAGAGACCCAGTACTTC; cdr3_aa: CASRQPGQARGETQYF
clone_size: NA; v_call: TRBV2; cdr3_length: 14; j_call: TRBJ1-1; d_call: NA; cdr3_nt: TGTGCCAGCAGTGATCAGGGGATGAACACTGAAGCTTTCTTT; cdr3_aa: CASSDQGMNTEAFF
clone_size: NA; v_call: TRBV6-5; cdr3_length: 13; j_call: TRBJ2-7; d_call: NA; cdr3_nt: TGTGCCAGCAGTTCCCCCGGTACCTACGAGCAGTACTTC; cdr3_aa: CASSSPGTYEQYF
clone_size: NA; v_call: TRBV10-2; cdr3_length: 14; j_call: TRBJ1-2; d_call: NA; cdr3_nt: TGCGCCAGCAGTGAGCGGGCAGGGGTCTATGGCTACACCTTC; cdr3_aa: CASSERAGVYGYTF
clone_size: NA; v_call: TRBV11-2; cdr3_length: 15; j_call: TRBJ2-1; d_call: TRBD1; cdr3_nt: TGTGCCAGCAGCTCACCCCGGGACAGGGTCTATGAGCAGTTCTTC; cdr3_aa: CASSSPRDRVYEQFF
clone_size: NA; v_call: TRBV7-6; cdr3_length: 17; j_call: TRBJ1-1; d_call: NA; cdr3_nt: TGTGCCAGCAGCTTAGTGGACGGGGGTTGGCGGAACACTGAAGCTTTCTTT; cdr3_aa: CASSLVDGGWRNTEAFF
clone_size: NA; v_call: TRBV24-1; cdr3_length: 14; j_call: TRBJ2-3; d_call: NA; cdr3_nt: TGTGCCACCAGTGGGGCAGGTAGCACAGATACGCAGTATTTT; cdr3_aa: CATSGAGSTDTQYF
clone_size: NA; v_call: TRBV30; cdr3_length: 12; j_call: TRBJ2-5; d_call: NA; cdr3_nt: TGTGCCTGGAGTGTACAGTCCCTCACCCAGTACTTC; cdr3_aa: CAWSVQSLTQYF
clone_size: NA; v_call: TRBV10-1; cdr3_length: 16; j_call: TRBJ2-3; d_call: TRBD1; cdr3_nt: TGCGCCAGCAGTGGGCCTCGGGACAGGATCAAAGATACGCAGTATTTT; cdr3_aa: CASSGPRDRIKDTQYF
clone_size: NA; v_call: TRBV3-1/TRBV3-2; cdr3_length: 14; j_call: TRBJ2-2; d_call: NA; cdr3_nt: TGTGCCAGCAGCCAGGGCAGGGCCACCGGGGAGCTGTTTTTT; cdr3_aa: CASSQGRATGELFF
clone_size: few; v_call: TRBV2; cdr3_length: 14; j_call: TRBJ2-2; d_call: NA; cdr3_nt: TGTGCCAGCAGTGACCTAGTGCCCGGCCGGGAGCTGTTTTTT; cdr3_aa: CASSDLVPGRELFF
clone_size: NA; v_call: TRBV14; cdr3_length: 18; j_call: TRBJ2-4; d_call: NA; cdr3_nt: TGTGCCAGCAGCCTCCGTGGTCGCGGGGAGATAGCCAAAAACATTCAGTACTTC; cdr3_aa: CASSLRGRGEIAKNIQYF
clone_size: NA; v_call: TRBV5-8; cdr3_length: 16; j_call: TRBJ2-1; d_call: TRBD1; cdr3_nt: TGTGCCAGCAGCCGAAGTTGGACAGGGGTACAATTAGAGCAGTTCTTC; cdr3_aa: CASSRSWTGVQLEQFF
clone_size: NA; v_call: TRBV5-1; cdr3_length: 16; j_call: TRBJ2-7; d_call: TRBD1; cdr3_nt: TGCGCCAGCAGGAACACCGGGACAGGGTTATATGGGGAGCAGTACTTC; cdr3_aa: CASRNTGTGLYGEQYF
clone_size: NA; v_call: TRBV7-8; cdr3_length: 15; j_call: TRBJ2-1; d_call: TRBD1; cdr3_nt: TGTGCCAGCAGCCGAGGGGACAGCCCTAGGAATGAGCAGTTCTTC; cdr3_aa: CASSRGDSPRNEQFF
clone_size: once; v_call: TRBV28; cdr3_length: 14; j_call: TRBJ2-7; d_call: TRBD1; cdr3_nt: TGTGCCAGCAGCTCAGGGACAGGGGTTGGCGAGCAGTACTTC; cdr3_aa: CASSSGTGVGEQYF
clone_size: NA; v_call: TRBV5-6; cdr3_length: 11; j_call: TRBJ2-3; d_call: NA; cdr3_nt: TGTGCCAGCAGTTCGACAGATACGCAGTATTTT; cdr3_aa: CASSSTDTQYF
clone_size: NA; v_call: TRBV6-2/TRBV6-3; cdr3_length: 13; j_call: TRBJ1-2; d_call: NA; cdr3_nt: TGTGCCAGCAGTTACGGCTCAGTGGCTGGCTACACCTTC; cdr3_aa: CASSYGSVAGYTF
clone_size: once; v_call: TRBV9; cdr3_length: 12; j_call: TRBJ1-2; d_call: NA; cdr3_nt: TGTGCCAGCAGCGTAGTAGAGGATGGCTACACCTTC; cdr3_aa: CASSVVEDGYTF
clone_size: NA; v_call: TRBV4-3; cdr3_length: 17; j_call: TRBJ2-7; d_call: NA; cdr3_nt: TGCGCCAGCAGGCAAACCTTAGGGACATTAAGGGACTACGAGCAGTACTTC; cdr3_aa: CASRQTLGTLRDYEQYF
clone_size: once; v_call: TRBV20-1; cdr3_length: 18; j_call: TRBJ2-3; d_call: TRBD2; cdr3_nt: TGCAGTGCTAGTTTTAGCGGGAGGATACGATTTGGCACAGATACGCAGTATTTT; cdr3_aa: CSASFSGRIRFGTDTQYF
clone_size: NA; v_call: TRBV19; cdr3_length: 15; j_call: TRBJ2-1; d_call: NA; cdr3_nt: TGTGCCAGTAGTATGGGTGATGCGGGGTACAATGAGCAGTTCTTC; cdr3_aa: CASSMGDAGYNEQFF
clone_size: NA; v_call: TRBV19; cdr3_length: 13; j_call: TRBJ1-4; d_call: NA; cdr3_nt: TGTGCCAGTACCCAGGGCCTGAATGAAAAACTGTTTTTT; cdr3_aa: CASTQGLNEKLFF
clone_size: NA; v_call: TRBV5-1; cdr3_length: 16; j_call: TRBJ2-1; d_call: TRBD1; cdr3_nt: TGCGCCAGCAGCGTACAACCGGGACAGGCCTACAATGAGCAGTTCTTC; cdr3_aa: CASSVQPGQAYNEQFF
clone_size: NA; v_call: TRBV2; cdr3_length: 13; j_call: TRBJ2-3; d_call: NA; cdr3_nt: TGTGCCAGCAGTGCGGCAGGGAGGGATACGCAGTATTTT; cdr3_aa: CASSAAGRDTQYF
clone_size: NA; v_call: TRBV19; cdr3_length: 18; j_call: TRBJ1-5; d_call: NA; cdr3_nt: TGTGCCAGTAGTATAGATCCGTCAGGGGAGAGAGGCAATCAGCCCCAGCATTTT; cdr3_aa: CASSIDPSGERGNQPQHF
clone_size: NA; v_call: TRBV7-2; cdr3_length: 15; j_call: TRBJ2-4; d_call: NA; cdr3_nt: TGTGCCAGCAGCTTATTGGTTCAGGGTGAAAACATTCAGTACTTC; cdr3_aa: CASSLLVQGENIQYF
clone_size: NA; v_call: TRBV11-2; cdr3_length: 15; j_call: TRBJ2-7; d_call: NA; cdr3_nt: TGTGCCAGCAGCTTAGGTCCAGGGAATTCCTACGAGCAGTACTTC; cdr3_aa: CASSLGPGNSYEQYF
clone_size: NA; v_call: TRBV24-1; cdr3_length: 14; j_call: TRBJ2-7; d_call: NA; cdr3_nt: TGTGCCACCAGTGAAAGGACACCAACCTACGAGCAGTACTTC; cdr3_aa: CATSERTPTYEQYF
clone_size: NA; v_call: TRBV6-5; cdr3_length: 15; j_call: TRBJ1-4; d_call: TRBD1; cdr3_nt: TGTGCCAGCAGCCCCGGGACAGTGAGGGATGAAAAACTGTTTTTT; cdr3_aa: CASSPGTVRDEKLFF
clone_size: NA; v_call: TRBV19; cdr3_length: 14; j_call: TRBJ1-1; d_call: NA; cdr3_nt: TGTGCCAGTAGTATACAGGATCAGAACACTGAAGCTTTCTTT; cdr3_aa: CASSIQDQNTEAFF
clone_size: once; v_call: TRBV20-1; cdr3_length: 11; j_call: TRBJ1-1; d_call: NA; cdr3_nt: TGCAGTGCTGGGGCCAGCACTGAAGCTTTCTTT; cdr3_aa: CSAGASTEAFF
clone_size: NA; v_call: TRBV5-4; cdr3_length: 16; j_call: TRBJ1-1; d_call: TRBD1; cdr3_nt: TGTGCCAGCAGCCCGGACAGGGGTCGGATGAACACTGAAGCTTTCTTT; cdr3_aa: CASSPDRGRMNTEAFF
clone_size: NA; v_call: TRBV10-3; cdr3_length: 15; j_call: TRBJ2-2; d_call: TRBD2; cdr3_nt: TGTGCCATCAGTGGGCTAGCGGGAGGCTCCGGGGAGCTGTTTTTT; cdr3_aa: CAISGLAGGSGELFF